This TCR beta chain was retrieved from a study of T cell repertoires and HLA-DP antigens. Background on the study: A couple of male donors and one female donor spanned ages 18-to-29 through 60-to-69. DNA input averaged approximately 230 ng in sorted CD137+CD4+ and around 1.2 ug in pre-culture CD4+.

Looked up from germline, CDR1 is SGHRS and CDR2 is YFSETQ. V was pared by 0 bases and J by 5 bases, with 15 bases between. CDR3 length: 15 amino acids. Points on this clone: Its specificity is unknown.

The table came from immunoSEQ multiplex PCR; TCRdb's copy has only in-frame clones and leaves some out. The top ten hold 1.7% of the sample, which has fewer than 95,000 clones, around nine tenths seen once. The TCR comes from a man aged 45-65 years in good health and CMV-seronegative. The sample was CD4+ T cells from PBMCs. The V and J genes are TRBV5-1 and TRBJ2-7; D may be TRBD1 (6 bases). CDR3 nucleotides: TGCGCCAGCAGCTTGGCGGGACACACTACCGACGAGCAGTACTTC. This translates into CASSLAGHTTDEQYF.